The rows below give T cell receptor beta chains drawn from one sample of a study of blood T cell repertoires in COVID-19. Profiling relied on immunoSEQ multiplex PCR, and the TCRdb table lists in-frame clones only, not all of them. The sample carries 250,000 or so clones, roughly 86% recorded once. Sequencing used PBMCs or T cells enriched from blood (not recorded which). Receptors were obtained from a woman aged 18-29 years who had recovered from COVID-19. Each CDR3 is given with its conserved first and last residue. The D gene is left open where the match is weak. Some rows have no size entry. The others give once, few or many, or a class for an expanded clone.

cdr3_aa cdr3_nt j_call d_call clone_size v_call
CAWSVGGETQYF TGTGCCTGGAGTGTTGGAGGGGAGACCCAGTACTTC TRBJ2-5 . . TRBV30
CASSTVRTSGRPYEQYF TGTGCCAGCAGTACAGTTCGGACTAGCGGGAGGCCCTACGAGCAGTACTTC TRBJ2-7 TRBD2 once TRBV7-9
CAWSARDRGGRETQYF TGTGCCTGGAGTGCCAGGGATCGGGGGGGCCGAGAGACCCAGTACTTC TRBJ2-5 TRBD2 few TRBV30
CASSLESPPQTWARQYF TGTGCCAGCAGCTTAGAATCCCCCCCTCAAACCTGGGCTCGGCAGTACTTC TRBJ2-7 . . TRBV11-3
CASSLGAGGLDEQFF TGTGCCAGCAGCTTGGGTGCGGGGGGCCTCGATGAGCAGTTCTTC TRBJ2-1 TRBD2 . TRBV5-4
CASSRNRELDGYTF TGTGCCAGTAGCAGAAACAGGGAATTGGATGGCTACACCTTC TRBJ1-2 . . TRBV19
CASSWRDSNTEAFF TGTGCCAGCAGCTGGCGGGACTCGAACACTGAAGCTTTCTTT TRBJ1-1 . . TRBV6-5
CASSVTSYEQYF TGTGCCAGCAGTGTCACATCCTACGAGCAGTACTTC TRBJ2-7 . . TRBV6-2/TRBV6-3
CASSLDYPGYGYTF TGTGCCAGCAGCTTGGACTATCCCGGCTATGGCTACACCTTC TRBJ1-2 . . TRBV5-4
CASRTGRTDTEAFF TGCGCCAGCAGGACAGGGAGGACTGACACTGAAGCTTTCTTT TRBJ1-1 TRBD1 . TRBV5-1
CASTEIWDRDIFAYNEQFF TGCGCCAGCACCGAAATTTGGGACAGGGATATTTTCGCTTACAATGAGCAGTTCTTC TRBJ2-1 TRBD1 . TRBV10-2
CASSPEHRGYGYTF TGTGCCAGTAGCCCGGAACACAGGGGCTATGGCTACACCTTC TRBJ1-2 TRBD1 . TRBV19
CASGYSGLYEQYF TGTGCCAGTGGCTATAGCGGGTTATACGAGCAGTACTTC TRBJ2-7 TRBD2 . TRBV6-5
CASSSRDSKKLFF TGTGCCAGCAGCTCGCGGGACAGTAAAAAACTGTTTTTT TRBJ1-4 TRBD1 medium-sized TRBV7-9
CASSGTSSSYEQYF TGTGCCAGCAGCGGGACATCCAGCTCCTACGAGCAGTACTTC TRBJ2-7 . . TRBV2
CASSLEGTSGATKNIQYF TGTGCCAGCAGCTTAGAAGGGACTAGCGGGGCCACCAAAAACATTCAGTACTTC TRBJ2-4 TRBD2 . TRBV7-2
CASSYDWRYSNQPQHF TGTGCCAGCAGTTACGATTGGAGGTATAGCAATCAGCCCCAGCATTTT TRBJ1-5 . . TRBV6-5